This TCR beta chain derives from a study of cytomegalovirus exposure and HLA in healthy donors. At the level of the study: Earlier, about 179 million T cells were analyzed, and fewer than 120 million unique TCR beta sequences were found among them. Within an early data release were around 80 million unique TCRs drawn from HLA-typed donors.

V was clipped by 10 bases and J by 0 bases; unmatched bases: 3. The CDR3 sequence is 13 residues long. Germline CDR1 WNHNN, CDR2 SYGVQD (reference sequence). Study-level results: Listed as cytomegalovirus-associated were more than 150 TCR beta chains. Most CMV-associated TCR beta chains were later found to appear HLA-restricted.

PCR was performed using 60 Vbeta and 13 Jbeta primers. Profiling relied on immunoSEQ multiplex PCR, and the TCRdb table lists in-frame clones only, not all of them. Of tens of thousands of clones detected, approximately 71% appear once; the ten largest clones hold around 19%. This clone was seen more than once but under ten times. Its antigen is as yet unknown. Sequencing was performed on PBMCs. This chain joins TRBV10-1 and TRBJ2-3; TRBD1 matches 8 bases. This TCR was recovered from a man between 50 and 59 years old in good health and CMV-seropositive. The CDR3 loop is CAIGTGSTDTQYF. The CDR3 DNA follows: TGCGCCATCGGGACAGGTAGCACAGATACGCAGTATTTT.